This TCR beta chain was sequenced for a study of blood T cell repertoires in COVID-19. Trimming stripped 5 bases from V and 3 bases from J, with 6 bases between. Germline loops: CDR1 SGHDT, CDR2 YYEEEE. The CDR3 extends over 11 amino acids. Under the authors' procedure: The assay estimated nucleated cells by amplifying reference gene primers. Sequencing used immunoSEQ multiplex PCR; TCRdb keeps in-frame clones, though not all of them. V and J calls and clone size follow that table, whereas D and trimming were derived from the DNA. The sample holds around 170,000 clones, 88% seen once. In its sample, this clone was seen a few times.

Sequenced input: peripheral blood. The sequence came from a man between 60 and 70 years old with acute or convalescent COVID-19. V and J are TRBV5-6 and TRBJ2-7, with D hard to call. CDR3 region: CASSLDYEQYF. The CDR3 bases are TGTGCCAGCAGTCTAGACTACGAGCAGTACTTC.